This T cell receptor (beta chain) is from a study of control samples from healthy donors and cancer patients. The CDR3 spans 16 residues. CDR1 is SGDLS, CDR2 YYNGEE, per germline. With 0 bases clipped from V and 4 bases from J, the junction kept 4 bases outside the gene matches. The method was immunoSEQ multiplex PCR; TCRdb's version includes in-frame clones alone and lacks a portion of them. Of some 120,000 clones listed, about 95% were seen once; the top ten hold approximately 4%. The genes are TRBV9 and TRBJ2-5; 12 bases map to TRBD2. Sequencing was done on a sample of blood. This TCR was sampled from a young man in good health. CDR3 sequence: CASSVGTSGVSETQYF. For the CDR3, the DNA is TGTGCCAGCAGCGTAGGGACTAGCGGGGTCTCAGAGACCCAGTACTTC.